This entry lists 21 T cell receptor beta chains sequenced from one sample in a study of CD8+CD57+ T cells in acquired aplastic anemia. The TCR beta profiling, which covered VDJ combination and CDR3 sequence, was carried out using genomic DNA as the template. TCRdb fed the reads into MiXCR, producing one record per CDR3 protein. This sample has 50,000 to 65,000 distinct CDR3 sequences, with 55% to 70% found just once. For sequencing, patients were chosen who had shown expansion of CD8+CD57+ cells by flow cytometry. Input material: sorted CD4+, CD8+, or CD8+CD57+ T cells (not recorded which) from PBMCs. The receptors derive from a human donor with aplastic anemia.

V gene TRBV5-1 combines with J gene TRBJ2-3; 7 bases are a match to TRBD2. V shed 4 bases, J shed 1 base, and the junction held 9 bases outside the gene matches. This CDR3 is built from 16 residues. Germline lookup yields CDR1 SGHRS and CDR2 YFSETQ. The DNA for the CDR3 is TGCGCCAGCAGCAAAGATACTAGCGCTGGCACAGATACGCAGTATTTT. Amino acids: CASSKDTSAGTDTQYF. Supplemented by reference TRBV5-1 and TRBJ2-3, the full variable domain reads KAGVTQTPRYLIKTRGQQVTLSCSPISGHRSVSWYQQTPGQGLQFLFEYFSETQRNKGNFPGRFSGRQFSNSRSEMNVSTLELGDSALYLCASSKDTSAGTDTQYFGPGTRLTVL.

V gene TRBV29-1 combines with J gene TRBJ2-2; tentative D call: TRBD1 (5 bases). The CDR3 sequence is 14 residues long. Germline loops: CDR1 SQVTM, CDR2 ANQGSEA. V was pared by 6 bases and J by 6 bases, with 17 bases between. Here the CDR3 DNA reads TGCAGCGTAGCACCTGCAAGGGGTTCCGGGGAGCTGTTTTTT. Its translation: CSVAPARGSGELFF.

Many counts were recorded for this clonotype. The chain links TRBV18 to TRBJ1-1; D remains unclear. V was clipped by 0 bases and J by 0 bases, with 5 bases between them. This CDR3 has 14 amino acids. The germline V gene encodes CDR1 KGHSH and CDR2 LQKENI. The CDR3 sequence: CASSPPAVNTEAFF. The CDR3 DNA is TGTGCCAGCTCACCACCGGCTGTGAACACTGAAGCTTTCTTT.

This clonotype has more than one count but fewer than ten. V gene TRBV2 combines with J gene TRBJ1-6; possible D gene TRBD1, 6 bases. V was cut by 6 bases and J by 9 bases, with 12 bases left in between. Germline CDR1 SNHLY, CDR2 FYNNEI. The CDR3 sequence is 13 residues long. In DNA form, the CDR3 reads TGTGCCAGCAGGGGAGGGGGAGTTTCACCCCTCCACTTT. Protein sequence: CASRGGGVSPLHF.

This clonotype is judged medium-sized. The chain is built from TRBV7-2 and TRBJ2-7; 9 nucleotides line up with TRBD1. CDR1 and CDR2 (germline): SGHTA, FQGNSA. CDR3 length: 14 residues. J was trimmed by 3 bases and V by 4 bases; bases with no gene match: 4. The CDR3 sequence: CASSSRDRDYEQYF. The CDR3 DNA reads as TGTGCCAGCAGCTCCCGGGACAGGGACTACGAGCAGTACTTC.

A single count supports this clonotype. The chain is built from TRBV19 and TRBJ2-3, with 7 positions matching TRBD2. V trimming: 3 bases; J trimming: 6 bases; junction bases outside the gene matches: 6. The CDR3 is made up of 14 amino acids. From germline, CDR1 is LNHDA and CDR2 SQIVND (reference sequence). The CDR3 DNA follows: TGTGCCAGTAGTATCGGGACTATCGTGGATACGCAGTATTTT. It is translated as CASSIGTIVDTQYF.

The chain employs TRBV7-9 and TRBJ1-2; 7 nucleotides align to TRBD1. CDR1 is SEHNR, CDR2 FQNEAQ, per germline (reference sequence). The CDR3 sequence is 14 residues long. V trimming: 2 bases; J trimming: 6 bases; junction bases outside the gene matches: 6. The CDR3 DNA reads TGTGCCAGCAGCTTAAGTACAGGGGAGAATGGCTACACCTTC. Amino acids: CASSLSTGENGYTF.

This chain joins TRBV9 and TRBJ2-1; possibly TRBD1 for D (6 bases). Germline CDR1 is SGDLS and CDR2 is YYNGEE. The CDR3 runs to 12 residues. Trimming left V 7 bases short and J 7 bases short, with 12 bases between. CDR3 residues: CASGGPGNEQFF. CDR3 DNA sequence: TGTGCCAGCGGGGGCCCGGGGAATGAGCAGTTCTTC.

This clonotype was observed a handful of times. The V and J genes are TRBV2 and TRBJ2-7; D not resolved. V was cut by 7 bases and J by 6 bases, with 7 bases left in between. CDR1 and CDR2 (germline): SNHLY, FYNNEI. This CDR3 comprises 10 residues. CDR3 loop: CASKVGEQYF. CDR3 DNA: TGTGCCAGCAAAGTTGGCGAGCAGTACTTC.

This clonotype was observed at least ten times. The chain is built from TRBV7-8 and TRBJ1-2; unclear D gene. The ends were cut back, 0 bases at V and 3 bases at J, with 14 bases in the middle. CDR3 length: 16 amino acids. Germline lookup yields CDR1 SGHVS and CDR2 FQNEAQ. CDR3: CASSLAVASWYYGYTF. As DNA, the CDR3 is TGTGCCAGCAGCTTAGCGGTAGCGAGTTGGTACTATGGCTACACCTTC.

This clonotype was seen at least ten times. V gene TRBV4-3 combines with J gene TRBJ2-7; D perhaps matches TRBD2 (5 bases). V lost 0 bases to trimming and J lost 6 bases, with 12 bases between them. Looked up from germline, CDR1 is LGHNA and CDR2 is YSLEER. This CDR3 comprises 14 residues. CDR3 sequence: CASSQEVGGGEQYF. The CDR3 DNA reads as TGCGCCAGCAGCCAAGAAGTCGGAGGAGGCGAGCAGTACTTC.

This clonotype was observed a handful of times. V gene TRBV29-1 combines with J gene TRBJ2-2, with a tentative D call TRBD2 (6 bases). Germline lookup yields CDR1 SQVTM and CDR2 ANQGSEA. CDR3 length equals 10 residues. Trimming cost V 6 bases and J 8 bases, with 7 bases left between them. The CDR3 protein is CSVRDGELFF. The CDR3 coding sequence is TGCAGCGTGCGGGATGGGGAGCTGTTTTTT.

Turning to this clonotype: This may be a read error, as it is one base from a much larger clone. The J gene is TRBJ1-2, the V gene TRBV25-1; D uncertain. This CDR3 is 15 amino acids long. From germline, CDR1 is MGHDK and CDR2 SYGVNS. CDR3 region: CASGEGEGRDYSYTF. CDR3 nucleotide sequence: TGTGCCAGCGGTGAAGGAGAAGGGAGAGACTATAGCTACACCTTC.

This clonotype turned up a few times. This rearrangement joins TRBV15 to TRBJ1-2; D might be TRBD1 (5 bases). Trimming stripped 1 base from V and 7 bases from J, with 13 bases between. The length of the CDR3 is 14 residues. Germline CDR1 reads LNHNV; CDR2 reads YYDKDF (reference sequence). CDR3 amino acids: CATSRARGQGGYTF. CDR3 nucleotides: TGTGCCACCAGCAGAGCGAGAGGGCAGGGTGGCTACACCTTC.

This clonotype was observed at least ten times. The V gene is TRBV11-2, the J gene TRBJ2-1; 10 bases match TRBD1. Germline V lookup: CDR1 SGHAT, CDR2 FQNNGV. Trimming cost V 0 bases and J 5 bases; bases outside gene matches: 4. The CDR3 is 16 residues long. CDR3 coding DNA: TGTGCCAGCAGCTTAGAAGGGACAGGGGTAGACAATGAGCAGTTCTTC. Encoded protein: CASSLEGTGVDNEQFF.

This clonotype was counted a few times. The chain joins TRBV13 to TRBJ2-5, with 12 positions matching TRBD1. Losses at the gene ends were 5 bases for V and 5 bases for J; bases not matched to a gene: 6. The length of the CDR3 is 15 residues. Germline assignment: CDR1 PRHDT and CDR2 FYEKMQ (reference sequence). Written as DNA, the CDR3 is TGTGCCAGCAGCATGGGACAGGGGGCGACGGAGACCCAGTACTTC. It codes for CASSMGQGATETQYF. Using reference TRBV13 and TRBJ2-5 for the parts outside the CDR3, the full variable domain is AAGVIQSPRHLIKEKRETATLKCYPIPRHDTVYWYQQGPGQDPQFLISFYEKMQSDKGSIPDRFSAQQFSDYHSELNMSSLELGDSALYFCASSMGQGATETQYFGPGTRLLVL.

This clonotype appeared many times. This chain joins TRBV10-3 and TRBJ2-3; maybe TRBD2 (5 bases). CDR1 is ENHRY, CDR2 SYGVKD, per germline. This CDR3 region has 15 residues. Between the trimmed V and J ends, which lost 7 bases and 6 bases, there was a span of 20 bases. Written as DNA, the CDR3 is TGTGCCATCACCCAAGATGGGAGCCTTGAGGATACGCAGTATTTT. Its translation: CAITQDGSLEDTQYF.

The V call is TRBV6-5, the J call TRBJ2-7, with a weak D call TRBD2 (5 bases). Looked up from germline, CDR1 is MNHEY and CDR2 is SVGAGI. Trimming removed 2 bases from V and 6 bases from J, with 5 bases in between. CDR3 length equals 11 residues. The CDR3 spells CASSYEGEQYF. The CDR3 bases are TGTGCCAGCAGTTACGAGGGCGAGCAGTACTTC.

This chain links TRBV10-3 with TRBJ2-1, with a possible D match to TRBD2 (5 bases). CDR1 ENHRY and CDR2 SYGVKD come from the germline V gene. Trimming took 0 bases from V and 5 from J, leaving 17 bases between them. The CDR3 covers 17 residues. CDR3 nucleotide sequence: TGTGCCATCAGTGAGTCGAAGGGAAGCGGCGGAAACAATGAGCAGTTCTTC. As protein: CAISESKGSGGNNEQFF.

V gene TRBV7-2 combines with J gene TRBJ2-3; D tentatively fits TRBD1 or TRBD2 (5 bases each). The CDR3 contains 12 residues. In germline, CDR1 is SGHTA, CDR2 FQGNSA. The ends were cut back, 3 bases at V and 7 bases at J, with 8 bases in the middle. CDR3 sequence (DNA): TGTGCCAGCAGCTTCGGGGCCAATACGCAGTATTTT. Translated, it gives CASSFGANTQYF.

This CDR3 is CASSPPGGSYEQYF. The CDR3 DNA sequence: TGTGCCAGCAGCCCCCCCGGGGGCTCCTACGAGCAGTACTTC. The chain recombines TRBV9 with TRBJ2-7, with D possibly being TRBD2 (6 bases). The CDR3 is 14 amino acids. The ends were cut back, 4 bases at V and 0 bases at J, with 11 bases in the middle. Germline CDR1 reads SGDLS; CDR2 reads YYNGEE.